This T cell receptor beta chain was recorded in a study of shared clonotypes between healthy human individuals. Per germline, CDR1 SEHNR and CDR2 FQNEAQ (reference sequence). V lost 0 bases and J 6 bases, leaving 11 bases between the germline ends. CDR3 length: 14 amino acids. The donors were adults (healthy and HIV-negative) with no recent acute infections or vaccinations. Investigators spread the genomic DNA of each subset evenly over several immunoSEQ plates. Libraries were prepared by immunoSEQ multiplex PCR; TCRdb keeps only in-frame clonotypes and omits some of them. The profile shows roughly 380,000 clones, approximately 96% of them singletons.

The sequencing sample was made of memory CD8+ T cells sorted from blood. As for subset: CD45RO+ cells pooled with CCR7-negative TemRA cells. The chain is built from TRBV7-9 and TRBJ1-1, with D perhaps TRBD1 (5 bases). The receptor comes from a man aged 25-45 years in good health. The CDR3 sequence is CASSLALRDPEAFF. Here the CDR3 DNA reads TGTGCCAGCAGCTTAGCGTTGAGGGACCCTGAAGCTTTCTTT.